A selection of T cell receptor beta chains follows, all from one sample in a study of persistence of HIV-infected CD4 T cells. Assay: immunoSEQ multiplex PCR; the TCRdb copy retains only in-frame clones and omits some. The sample includes some 13,000 clones, about three fifths seen only once; the top ten take less than 9%. Their antigens are not known. This specimen was CD4+ T cells sorted from PBMCs after roughly 18-hour stimulation, taken from a patient who received antiretroviral therapy. The source is an adult man with HIV who was CMV-seropositive. Each CDR3 is given with its conserved first and last residue. The D gene is left open where the match is weak. A clone size is listed for some rows: how often the clone was seen (once, few, many), or a class if it is expanded.

cdr3_aa: CASSLGSGAGNTEAFF
cdr3_nt: TGTGCCAGCAGCTTAGGATCGGGCGCAGGGAACACTGAAGCTTTCTTT
clone_size: .
d_call: .
v_call: TRBV7-2
j_call: TRBJ1-1

cdr3_aa: CASSPGQGSHEQYF
cdr3_nt: TGTGCCAGCTCACCCGGACAGGGTAGCCACGAGCAGTACTTC
clone_size: .
d_call: TRBD1
v_call: TRBV18
j_call: TRBJ2-7

cdr3_aa: CASSFDLRAPLHF
cdr3_nt: TGTGCCAGCAGTTTCGATTTAAGGGCACCCCTCCACTTT
clone_size: .
d_call: .
v_call: TRBV12-3/TRBV12-4
j_call: TRBJ1-6

cdr3_aa: CASSHHGTSGGTGTDTQYF
cdr3_nt: TGCGCCAGCAGCCACCACGGGACTAGCGGGGGAACTGGCACAGATACGCAGTATTTT
clone_size: .
d_call: TRBD2
v_call: TRBV4-1
j_call: TRBJ2-3

cdr3_aa: CASSFSRQGNQPQHF
cdr3_nt: TGTGCCAGCAGTTTCTCTCGACAGGGAAATCAGCCCCAGCATTTT
clone_size: .
d_call: TRBD1
v_call: TRBV6-5
j_call: TRBJ1-5

cdr3_aa: CASSRYREQSNYGYTF
cdr3_nt: TGTGCCAGTAGTAGATACAGGGAGCAAAGTAACTATGGCTACACCTTC
clone_size: .
d_call: .
v_call: TRBV19
j_call: TRBJ1-2

cdr3_aa: CASSPGHFIAKNIQYF
cdr3_nt: TGTGCCAGCAGCCCGGGACACTTTATAGCCAAAAACATTCAGTACTTC
clone_size: .
d_call: .
v_call: TRBV7-3
j_call: TRBJ2-4

cdr3_aa: CASSIDLPSSYEQYF
cdr3_nt: TGTGCCAGTAGTATAGATCTCCCTTCATCCTACGAGCAGTACTTC
clone_size: .
d_call: .
v_call: TRBV19
j_call: TRBJ2-7

cdr3_aa: CASSIGEGSEAFF
cdr3_nt: TGTGCCAGTAGTATCGGTGAGGGGTCTGAAGCTTTCTTT
clone_size: .
d_call: .
v_call: TRBV19
j_call: TRBJ1-1

cdr3_aa: CASILAGASTDTQYF
cdr3_nt: TGTGCCAGCATTCTAGCGGGGGCTAGCACAGATACGCAGTATTTT
clone_size: few
d_call: TRBD2
v_call: TRBV6-6
j_call: TRBJ2-3

cdr3_aa: CASSIPGGAGNQPQHF
cdr3_nt: TGTGCCAGTAGTATCCCAGGGGGCGCAGGCAATCAGCCCCAGCATTTT
clone_size: few
d_call: TRBD1
v_call: TRBV19
j_call: TRBJ1-5

cdr3_aa: CASSEGSELENTIYF
cdr3_nt: TGTGCCAGCAGCGAAGGATCAGAACTGGAAAACACCATATATTTT
clone_size: .
d_call: .
v_call: TRBV13
j_call: TRBJ1-3

cdr3_aa: CASSIPGTGGHEQYF
cdr3_nt: TGTGCCAGTAGTATCCCCGGGACAGGGGGCCACGAGCAGTACTTC
clone_size: .
d_call: TRBD1
v_call: TRBV19
j_call: TRBJ2-7

cdr3_aa: CASRERGTGELFF
cdr3_nt: TGTGCCAGCAGAGAACGTGGCACCGGGGAGCTGTTTTTT
clone_size: medium-sized
d_call: .
v_call: TRBV25-1
j_call: TRBJ2-2

cdr3_aa: CSVTTGNGNTIYF
cdr3_nt: TGCAGCGTTACGACAGGGAATGGAAACACCATATATTTT
clone_size: .
d_call: TRBD1
v_call: TRBV29-1
j_call: TRBJ1-3

cdr3_aa: CASSRGDNEKLFF
cdr3_nt: TGTGCCAGCAGCCGGGGCGATAATGAAAAACTGTTTTTT
clone_size: .
d_call: .
v_call: TRBV25-1
j_call: TRBJ1-4

cdr3_aa: CASSRTSGGYLGNEQFF
cdr3_nt: TGCGCCAGCAGCCGGACTAGCGGGGGGTATTTAGGCAATGAGCAGTTCTTC
clone_size: .
d_call: TRBD2
v_call: TRBV4-1
j_call: TRBJ2-1

cdr3_aa: CASSGTGEGEKLFF
cdr3_nt: TGTGCCAGCAGCGGGACAGGGGAGGGTGAAAAACTGTTTTTT
clone_size: once
d_call: TRBD1
v_call: TRBV5-6
j_call: TRBJ1-4

cdr3_aa: CASSSTGRATDTQYF
cdr3_nt: TGTGCCAGCTCGAGCACCGGGAGGGCCACAGATACGCAGTATTTT
clone_size: .
d_call: TRBD2
v_call: TRBV14
j_call: TRBJ2-3

cdr3_aa: CASSPALGGLSNQPQHF
cdr3_nt: TGTGCCAGTAGTCCCGCCCTCGGGGGGCTTAGCAATCAGCCCCAGCATTTT
clone_size: .
d_call: .
v_call: TRBV19
j_call: TRBJ1-5

cdr3_aa: CASSPRGGETSYEQYF
cdr3_nt: TGTGCCAGCTCACCACGGGGCGGGGAAACATCCTACGAGCAGTACTTC
clone_size: medium-sized
d_call: .
v_call: TRBV18
j_call: TRBJ2-7

cdr3_aa: CASSIDKSTGDKTQYF
cdr3_nt: TGTGCCAGTAGTATAGATAAAAGTACGGGGGACAAGACCCAGTACTTC
clone_size: .
d_call: .
v_call: TRBV19
j_call: TRBJ2-5

cdr3_aa: CASSLGTAGTNEQYF
cdr3_nt: TGTGCCAGCAGCTTAGGGACGGCTGGAACGAACGAGCAGTACTTC
clone_size: .
d_call: .
v_call: TRBV7-6
j_call: TRBJ2-7

cdr3_aa: CASSMGQNSGNTIYF
cdr3_nt: TGTGCCAGTAGTATGGGACAGAACTCTGGAAACACCATATATTTT
clone_size: .
d_call: TRBD1
v_call: TRBV19
j_call: TRBJ1-3

cdr3_aa: CASTGAGRTSGNTIYF
cdr3_nt: TGTGCCAGCACCGGAGCGGGCAGGACCTCTGGAAACACCATATATTTT
clone_size: .
d_call: .
v_call: TRBV9
j_call: TRBJ1-3

cdr3_aa: CASSRGTYNEQFF
cdr3_nt: TGTGCCAGCAGTCGGGGAACCTACAATGAGCAGTTCTTC
clone_size: .
d_call: .
v_call: TRBV4-2
j_call: TRBJ2-1

cdr3_aa: CSARVYQPQHF
cdr3_nt: TGCAGTGCTAGAGTATATCAGCCCCAGCATTTT
clone_size: few
d_call: .
v_call: TRBV20-1
j_call: TRBJ1-5

cdr3_aa: CASSAYAEAFF
cdr3_nt: TGTGCCAGCAGCGCTTACGCTGAAGCTTTCTTT
clone_size: medium-sized
d_call: .
v_call: TRBV28
j_call: TRBJ1-1

cdr3_aa: CASSPGQGSSYEQYF
cdr3_nt: TGTGCCAGCTCTCCTGGACAGGGTAGCTCCTACGAGCAGTACTTC
clone_size: .
d_call: TRBD1
v_call: TRBV18
j_call: TRBJ2-7